The 29 T cell receptor beta chains in this list originate from one sample, sequenced in a study of shared clonotypes between healthy human individuals. Produced via immunoSEQ multiplex PCR; TCRdb's table is partial and in-frame only. The repertoire includes more than 1,200,000 clones, about 98.5% of them detected once, and about 0.35% sits in the top ten. Input material: naive CD4+ T cells sorted from blood. Indicated subset: CD45RA+ positively selected. The origin of the receptors is a man aged 25-45 years in good health.

This clone was seen just once. The genes are TRBV5-1 and TRBJ1-2, with D possibly being TRBD1 (6 bases). This CDR3 spans 16 amino acids. The germline V and J ends were trimmed by 0 bases and 4 bases, with 16 bases remaining between them. From germline, CDR1 is SGHRS and CDR2 YFSETQ. CDR3 nucleotide sequence: TGCGCCAGCAGCTTGGTTGGGGGCGATTACACCTATGGCTACACCTTC. Encoded protein: CASSLVGGDYTYGYTF. The whole variable domain, filled in from reference TRBV5-1 and TRBJ1-2, reads KAGVTQTPRYLIKTRGQQVTLSCSPISGHRSVSWYQQTPGQGLQFLFEYFSETQRNKGNFPGRFSGRQFSNSRSEMNVSTLELGDSALYLCASSLVGGDYTYGYTFGSGTRLTVV.

The chain employs TRBV6-1 and TRBJ2-2; 12 bases are a match to TRBD1. Germline CDR1 reads MNHNS; CDR2 reads SASEGT. Trimming took 10 bases from V and 5 from J; bases not matched to a gene: 8. The CDR3 consists of 15 residues. CDR3: CAIQGQGAGTGELFF. DNA of the CDR3: TGTGCCATCCAGGGACAGGGGGCGGGGACCGGGGAGCTGTTTTTT.

The rearrangement joins TRBV4-1 to TRBJ2-7; the match to TRBD1 covers 11 bases. This CDR3 spans 15 amino acids. The germline V gene encodes CDR1 MGHRA and CDR2 YSYEKL. V was pared by 1 base and J by 5 bases, with 4 bases of the junction left unmatched. In DNA, the CDR3 is TGCGCCAGCAGCCAAGCAGGGGACAGGGGGAACGAGCAGTACTTC. Its translation is CASSQAGDRGNEQYF.

This rearrangement joins TRBV5-1 to TRBJ2-6; a weak D match, TRBD2 (6 bases). CDR1 and CDR2 from the germline V gene are SGHRS and YFSETQ. The CDR3 has 16 amino acids. V was pared by 4 bases and J by 4 bases, with 15 bases between. This chain's CDR3 is CASSLPLASGANVLTF. CDR3 sequence (DNA): TGCGCCAGCAGCCTTCCCCTAGCGTCCGGGGCCAACGTCCTGACTTTC.

The rearrangement uses TRBV5-4 and TRBJ2-1, with D perhaps matching TRBD2 (6 bases). The germline V gene encodes CDR1 SGHNT and CDR2 YYREEE (reference sequence). This CDR3 is built from 15 residues. Trimming removed 1 base from V and 0 bases from J, with 8 bases in between. CDR3 in DNA: TGTGCCAGCAGCTTGCTCGGGAGCTCCTACAATGAGCAGTTCTTC. It yields the protein CASSLLGSSYNEQFF. Complete variable domain (other parts from reference TRBV5-4 and TRBJ2-1): ETGVTQSPTHLIKTRGQQVTLRCSSQSGHNTVSWYQQALGQGPQFIFQYYREEENGRGNFPPRFSGLQFPNYSSELNVNALELDDSALYLCASSLLGSSYNEQFFGPGTRLTVL.

The V gene is TRBV7-9, the J gene TRBJ1-2; tentatively, D is TRBD1 (5 bases). The CDR3 consists of 13 residues. V lost 0 bases and J lost 8, with 10 bases in between. Germline CDR1 is SEHNR and CDR2 is FQNEAQ (reference sequence). CDR3 region: CASSLASGSGYTF. CDR3 nucleotides: TGTGCCAGCAGCTTAGCCTCAGGGAGCGGCTACACCTTC.

V is TRBV11-2 and J is TRBJ1-1; 7 bases are a match to TRBD1. Germline loops: CDR1 SGHAT, CDR2 FQNNGV. V dropped 4 bases and J dropped 5; count of bases not matched to a gene: 7. This CDR3 contains 14 residues. The CDR3 coding sequence is TGTGCCAGCAGCTCTATAAGGGGGCGGACTGAAGCTTTCTTT. Amino acid sequence: CASSSIRGRTEAFF.

The chain uses TRBV30 and TRBJ2-2; D remains unclear. Trimming took 2 bases from V and 3 from J, leaving 7 bases between them. The CDR3 has 13 residues. The V gene's germline CDR1 is GTSNPN and CDR2 SVGIG (reference sequence). This CDR3 is CAWSYQYTGELFF. The CDR3 DNA reads TGTGCCTGGAGTTACCAATACACCGGGGAGCTGTTTTTT.

The chain employs TRBV4-3 and TRBJ2-7; TRBD2 matches 7 bases. The V gene's germline CDR1 is LGHNA and CDR2 YSLEER. This CDR3 has 14 amino acids. After removal of 1 base from V and 5 bases from J, the junction contained 5 bases not matched to a gene. CDR3 nucleotide sequence: TGCGCCAGCAGCCAAGTGGGAGGGACCCACGAGCAGTACTTC. This translates into CASSQVGGTHEQYF.

The V call is TRBV18, the J call TRBJ2-1, with 10 bases lining up with TRBD2. V lost 2 bases and J lost 6; bases outside the gene matches: 19. There are 20 residues in the CDR3. Per germline, CDR1 KGHSH and CDR2 LQKENI. Here the CDR3 DNA reads TGTGCCAGCTCACCAATTAGGGCTAGCGGGAGTCTGCGGCGTGGCAATGAGCAGTTCTTC. It codes for CASSPIRASGSLRRGNEQFF.

The rearrangement links TRBV5-6 to TRBJ1-5, with D possibly matching TRBD1 (5 bases). Trimming removed 4 bases at V and 4 bases at J, with 15 bases between. Germline V gene sequence: CDR1 SGHDT, CDR2 YYEEEE. The CDR3 has 15 residues. CDR3 DNA: TGTGCCAGCAGCCCGGGGCTGGGCAAAAATCAGCCCCAGCATTTT. Translating it yields CASSPGLGKNQPQHF.

V and J are TRBV29-1 and TRBJ1-1; no reliable D call. Trimming shortened V by 7 bases and J by 2 bases, and 17 bases separated the two germline ends. This CDR3 is built from 14 residues. CDR1 SQVTM and CDR2 ANQGSEA come from the germline V gene. The CDR3, as DNA: TGCAGCGCCGAATCCCGGGATAGAAACACTGAAGCTTTCTTT. This encodes CSAESRDRNTEAFF.

The V and J genes are TRBV18 and TRBJ1-1, with TRBD1 matching 7 bases. CDR1 is KGHSH, CDR2 LQKENI, per germline. The CDR3 runs to 12 residues. Trimming cost V 8 bases and J 3 bases; bases outside gene matches: 3. The chain's CDR3 is CASTRGDTEAFF. Here the CDR3 DNA reads TGTGCCAGCACCAGGGGGGACACTGAAGCTTTCTTT.

V and J are TRBV6-1 and TRBJ2-3, with TRBD2 matching 8 bases. Trimming removed 2 bases from V and 5 bases from J; junction bases left unmatched: 6. Per germline, CDR1 MNHNS and CDR2 SASEGT. The CDR3 is 15 amino acids. The CDR3 nucleotides are TGTGCCAGCAGTGAAACAGCGGGAGTGGGAGATACGCAGTATTTT. It yields the protein CASSETAGVGDTQYF.

This clone has a single count. The chain carries TRBV9 and TRBJ2-7, with 7 nucleotides matching TRBD1. Per germline, CDR1 SGDLS and CDR2 YYNGEE. The CDR3 is 14 residues long. Unmatched junction bases numbered 7, after V lost 2 bases and J lost 5 bases. The CDR3 DNA reads TGTGCCAGCAGCGTGACAGGGTCATCGCACGAGCAGTACTTC. Protein: CASSVTGSSHEQYF.

The chain carries TRBV6-6 and TRBJ2-1; tentatively, D is TRBD1 (5 bases). CDR1 and CDR2 (germline): MNHNY, SVGAGI (reference sequence). The CDR3 totals 13 residues. V was clipped by 2 bases and J by 7 bases, with 9 bases between them. CDR3 DNA: TGTGCCAGCAGTTACGTGTCAGGGAATGAGCAGTTCTTC. Translated: CASSYVSGNEQFF.

As regards this clone: Other DNA sequences within the sample encode an identical CDR3. V gene TRBV5-1 combines with J gene TRBJ1-1, with D hard to call. V was clipped by 0 bases and J by 5 bases, with 8 bases between them. This CDR3 region has 13 residues. From germline, CDR1 is SGHRS and CDR2 YFSETQ. The CDR3 coding sequence is TGCGCCAGCAGCTTGGAAGGCAGGACTGAAGCTTTCTTT. Its protein is CASSLEGRTEAFF.

The chain links TRBV7-2 to TRBJ1-4; weak D call: TRBD1 (5 bases). The CDR3 is 16 amino acids. In germline, CDR1 is SGHTA, CDR2 FQGNSA. V was shortened by 2 bases and J by 2 bases, with 12 bases between the two germline ends. The CDR3 bases are TGTGCCAGCAGCTTATTTCAGGGCAGCACTAATGAAAAACTGTTTTTT. Its translation: CASSLFQGSTNEKLFF.

The chain carries TRBV7-6 and TRBJ2-1, with 10 bases aligning to TRBD2. The CDR3 has 15 residues. Trimming removed 3 bases from V and 3 bases from J; junction bases left unmatched: 2. In germline, CDR1 is SGHVS, CDR2 FNYEAQ. The CDR3 coding sequence is TGTGCCAGCAGCTTTGGACTAGCGGACTACAATGAGCAGTTCTTC. This gives the protein CASSFGLADYNEQFF.

The J gene is TRBJ1-5, the V gene TRBV4-3; maybe TRBD1 (5 bases). In germline, CDR1 is LGHNA, CDR2 YSLEER. This CDR3 region has 16 residues. The germline V and J ends were trimmed by 0 bases and 2 bases, with 11 bases remaining between them. The CDR3 coding sequence is TGCGCCAGCAGCCAAGATGAATGGGGGGGCAATCAGCCCCAGCATTTT. Its protein product is CASSQDEWGGNQPQHF.

In this sample, this clone turned up once. This chain joins TRBV7-2 and TRBJ2-1, with D possibly TRBD2 on 5 matching bases. Germline CDR1 is SGHTA and CDR2 is FQGNSA. CDR3 size: 13 residues. V lost 1 base to trimming and J lost 8 bases, with 9 bases between them. The CDR3 loop is CASSLVAGDEQFF. CDR3 coding DNA: TGTGCCAGCAGCTTAGTGGCCGGGGATGAGCAGTTCTTC. Filled out from reference TRBV7-2 and TRBJ2-1, the complete variable domain reads GAGVSQSPSNKVTEKGKDVELRCDPISGHTALYWYRQSLGQGLEFLIYFQGNSAPDKSGLPSDRFSAERTGGSVSTLTIQRTQQEDSAVYLCASSLVAGDEQFFGPGTRLTVL.

The genes are TRBV7-9 and TRBJ2-7; 9 positions match TRBD2. Germline V lookup: CDR1 SEHNR, CDR2 FQNEAQ (reference sequence). The V segment lost 2 bases and the J segment 1 base; nucleotides outside the gene matches: 6. CDR3 length: 16 amino acids. The CDR3 nucleotides are TGTGCCAGCAGCTTAAGTCTGCGGGAGGGGTCCTACGAGCAGTACTTC. Its translation is CASSLSLREGSYEQYF.

The chain couples TRBV11-2 to TRBJ1-3, with TRBD1 matching 7 bases. This CDR3 is built from 16 residues. Germline values: CDR1 SGHAT, CDR2 FQNNGV. Trimming took 5 bases from V and 4 from J; bases not matched to a gene: 11. Here the CDR3 DNA reads TGTGCCAGCAGCCAAGGGCGACAGGGAGAAGGAAACACCATATATTTT. Protein sequence: CASSQGRQGEGNTIYF.

The chain employs TRBV7-9 and TRBJ1-2; TRBD1 might be the D (6 bases). Germline values: CDR1 SEHNR, CDR2 FQNEAQ (reference sequence). With 6 bases removed from V and 0 bases from J, the gap between germline ends came to 11 bases. The CDR3 spans 14 residues. The DNA of the CDR3 is TGTGCCAGCAGTACAAGGGGGGCTAACTATGGCTACACCTTC. Its translation: CASSTRGANYGYTF. The whole variable domain, filled in from reference TRBV7-9 and TRBJ1-2, reads DTGVSQNPRHKITKRGQNVTFRCDPISEHNRLYWYRQTLGQGPEFLTYFQNEAQLEKSRLLSDRFSAERPKGSFSTLEIQRTEQGDSAMYLCASSTRGANYGYTFGSGTRLTVV.

The chain carries TRBV10-3 and TRBJ1-5; unclear D gene. Germline CDR1 reads ENHRY; CDR2 reads SYGVKD. The germline V and J ends were trimmed by 0 bases and 0 bases, with 9 bases remaining between them. This CDR3 has 16 residues. The CDR3: CAISESYTLSNQPQHF. In nucleotides, the CDR3 is TGTGCCATCAGTGAGTCGTACACCCTTAGCAATCAGCCCCAGCATTTT.

Regarding this clone: Other DNA sequences of this sample code for an identical CDR3. The chain joins TRBV2 to TRBJ2-3; the D is unclear. Trimming pared 3 bases from V and 2 bases from J, leaving 9 bases between. The CDR3 loop spans 14 amino acids. CDR1 and CDR2 (germline): SNHLY, FYNNEI. The CDR3 loop reads CASSDGRATDTQYF. The CDR3 DNA reads TGTGCCAGCAGTGACGGGCGAGCCACAGATACGCAGTATTTT. Together with reference TRBV2 and TRBJ2-3, the CDR3 gives the full variable domain: EPEVTQTPSHQVTQMGQEVILRCVPISNHLYFYWYRQILGQKVEFLVSFYNNEISEKSEIFDDQFSVERPDGSNFTLKIRSTKLEDSAMYFCASSDGRATDTQYFGPGTRLTVL.

The J gene is TRBJ1-5, the V gene TRBV19, with 7 bases identical to TRBD1. V dropped 3 bases and J dropped 6; count of bases not matched to a gene: 8. Looked up from germline, CDR1 is LNHDA and CDR2 is SQIVND (reference sequence). The CDR3 is 15 amino acids. The CDR3, as DNA: TGTGCCAGTAGTATGGGCAGGGGGGGGACTCAGCCCCAGCATTTT. Its protein is CASSMGRGGTQPQHF.

V gene TRBV28 combines with J gene TRBJ2-2; weak D call: TRBD1 (6 bases). Germline lookup yields CDR1 MDHEN and CDR2 SYDVKM. The V end lost 6 bases, the J end lost 1 base, and 9 bases lay between the germline ends. The CDR3 length is 14 residues. In nucleotides, the CDR3 is TGTGCCAGCAGGGCAGGGGAGAACACCGGGGAGCTGTTTTTT. It translates to CASRAGENTGELFF.

The rearrangement uses TRBV10-2 and TRBJ1-4, with unresolved D. CDR1 is WSHSY and CDR2 is SAAADI in the germline V gene. This CDR3 contains 15 residues. Trimming took off 2 bases at V and 4 bases at J, with 11 bases between the two ends. The CDR3 DNA is TGCGCCAGCAGTGAGCGCCAGGCTTATAATGAAAAACTGTTTTTT. It is translated as CASSERQAYNEKLFF.